This T cell receptor (beta chain) appears in the sequencing data of a study of cytomegalovirus exposure and HLA in healthy donors. Points from the study as a whole: 150 to 200 TCR beta chains were listed as cytomegalovirus-associated. Whilst most TCR sequences proved rare, a subset of public TCRs occurred across many donors. In a later analysis, first-cohort TCR clusters were found to tend to co-occur in the approximately 120 validation repertoires.

A word on this clone: What it binds is not known.

Clones were sequenced by immunoSEQ multiplex PCR, and TCRdb holds only the in-frame ones, with some missing. Of 95,000 to 150,000 clones listed, around 94% are singletons. The donors formed part of the roughly 120-subject validation cohort, distinct from the roughly 640-subject first cohort. The germline V gene has CDR1 LNHDA and CDR2 SQIVND (reference sequence). This CDR3 is built from 14 residues. The ends were cut back, 4 bases at V and 1 base at J, with 10 bases in the middle. The source of this sequence is a woman younger than 35 in good health and CMV-seronegative. The gene calls are TRBV19 and TRBJ1-1, with a possible D match to TRBD1 (6 bases). Source material: PBMCs. CDR3 sequence reads: CASSNPTGNTEAFF. In DNA, the CDR3 is TGTGCCAGTAGTAACCCGACAGGGAACACTGAAGCTTTCTTT. The whole variable domain, filled in from reference TRBV19 and TRBJ1-1, reads DGGITQSPKYLFRKEGQNVTLSCEQNLNHDAMYWYRQDPGQGLRLIYYSQIVNDFQKGDIAEGYSVSREKKESFPLTVTSAQKNPTAFYLCASSNPTGNTEAFFGQGTRLTVV.